The TCR beta chain under discussion was sequenced for a study of blood T cell repertoires in COVID-19. At the level of the study: From the United States, Italy and Spain came samples of acute and convalescent COVID-19. PBMCs, B-cell-depleted T cells, or T cells were the source of the cDNA or gDNA that made up the material.

This CDR3 contains 15 residues. V shed 7 bases and J 4 bases; nucleotides not matched to a gene: 7. Looked up from germline, CDR1 is SNHLY and CDR2 is FYNNEI. In the source study's methods: Using reference gene primer amplification, nucleated cell counts were estimated. Clones were read by immunoSEQ multiplex PCR, and TCRdb kept only the in-frame ones, dropping some. The V and J calls and clone size come from that table; D and trimming were worked out from the DNA. The sample comprises tens of thousands of clones, around nine tenths of which are singletons, and about a fifth rests with the top ten. This TCR was recovered from a man aged 50 to 60 with active COVID-19. This chain joins TRBV2 and TRBJ2-2; TRBD2 aligns across 9 bases. Sequencing was carried out using peripheral blood. CDR3 residues: CASTRRREGTGELFF. The CDR3 nucleotides read TGTGCCAGCACCCGGAGGCGGGAGGGCACCGGGGAGCTGTTTTTT.